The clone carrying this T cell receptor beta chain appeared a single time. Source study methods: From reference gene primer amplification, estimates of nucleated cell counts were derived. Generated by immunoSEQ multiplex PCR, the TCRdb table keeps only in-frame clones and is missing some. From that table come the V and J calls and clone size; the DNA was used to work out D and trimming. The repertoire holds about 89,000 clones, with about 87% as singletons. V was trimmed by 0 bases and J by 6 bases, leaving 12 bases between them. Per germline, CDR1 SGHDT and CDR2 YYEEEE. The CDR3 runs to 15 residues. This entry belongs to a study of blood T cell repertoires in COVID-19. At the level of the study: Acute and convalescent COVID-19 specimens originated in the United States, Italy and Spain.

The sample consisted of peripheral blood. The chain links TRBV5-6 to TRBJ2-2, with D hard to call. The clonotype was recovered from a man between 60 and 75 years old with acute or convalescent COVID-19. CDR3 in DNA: TGTGCCAGCAGCTTGGTGGGCAGATTGGCCGGGGAGCTGTTTTTT. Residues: CASSLVGRLAGELFF.